The source of this TCR beta chain is a study of cytomegalovirus exposure and HLA in healthy donors. Study-wide findings and caveats: Later analysis reportedly placed an Asian-associated ancestry cluster below the roughly 700-donor mean in N-insertions. Relative to equally common others, HLA-associated TCR beta chains showed greater clonal expansion in a later analysis. Later analysis identified around 15,000 TCR beta sequences associated with HLA alleles, using a false discovery rate threshold of 0.05.

13 Jbeta primers and 60 Vbeta primers were used for the PCR. Methods used by the authors: A later analysis tallied some 80 million unique TCR beta chains, around 11 million of them shared. Sequencing used immunoSEQ multiplex PCR; TCRdb keeps in-frame clones, though not all of them. The DNA gave D and trimming, while V, J and clone size come from that table. The sample lists approximately 170,000 clones, almost 75% occurring once. The ends were cut back, 6 bases at V and 0 bases at J, with 13 bases in the middle. CDR1 MNHEY and CDR2 SVGAGI come from the germline V gene. This CDR3 is built from 15 residues. This clone was picked up a small number of times. Its antigen is currently unknown.

Sequencing was done on a sample of PBMCs. This sequence originates from a young woman in good health and CMV-seropositive. This chain links TRBV6-5 with TRBJ2-3; a possible D gene is TRBD1 (6 bases). The CDR3 is CASRPGTTSTDTQYF. The CDR3 DNA reads as TGTGCCAGCAGACCCGGGACAACTAGCACAGATACGCAGTATTTT.